The 11 T cell receptor beta chains in this list originate from one sample, sequenced in a study of STAT5B mutations in CD4+ large granular lymphocyte leukemia. Repertoires were generated with immunoSEQ multiplex PCR, while TCRdb's copy carries only in-frame clones and drops some. Of 30,000 to 35,000 clones in the sample, 76% were seen once. The material sequenced was CD4+ T cells from blood buffy coats. The receptor set was obtained from a human donor in good health.

This chain joins TRBV19 and TRBJ2-1, with D perhaps given as TRBD1 or TRBD2 (5 bases each). Germline loops: CDR1 LNHDA, CDR2 SQIVND (reference sequence). The CDR3 loop spans 15 amino acids. V lost 5 bases and J 4 bases, leaving 15 bases between the germline ends. The CDR3 DNA reads as TGTGCCAGTAGTGCCTCCGGGACGGCATACAATGAGCAGTTCTTC. Amino acid sequence: CASSASGTAYNEQFF. Combining the CDR3 with reference TRBV19 and TRBJ2-1 gives the whole variable domain DGGITQSPKYLFRKEGQNVTLSCEQNLNHDAMYWYRQDPGQGLRLIYYSQIVNDFQKGDIAEGYSVSREKKESFPLTVTSAQKNPTAFYLCASSASGTAYNEQFFGPGTRLTVL.

The V gene is TRBV5-1, the J gene TRBJ2-1, with 7 positions matching TRBD2. The CDR3 is 14 residues long. Losses at the gene ends were 7 bases for V and 4 bases for J; bases not matched to a gene: 8. Germline V gives CDR1 SGHRS, CDR2 YFSETQ. CDR3 in DNA: TGCGCCAGCGCGCTAGCGGTAAATTACAATGAGCAGTTCTTC. Translation gives CASALAVNYNEQFF.

The chain links TRBV5-1 to TRBJ2-3; D may be TRBD1 or TRBD2 (5 bases each). Germline V gene lookup returns CDR1 SGHRS and CDR2 YFSETQ. V lost 8 bases and J 2 bases, leaving 15 bases between the germline ends. CDR3 size: 14 residues. CDR3 sequence reads: CASLTGPNTDTQYF. For the CDR3, the DNA is TGCGCCAGTCTAACGGGGCCGAACACAGATACGCAGTATTTT.

This chain uses TRBV5-8 with TRBJ1-1; 7 bases agree with TRBD1. This CDR3 region has 12 residues. The V gene end was trimmed by 4 bases and the J gene end by 7 bases; junction bases not matched to a gene: 4. CDR1 SGHTS and CDR2 YDEGEE come from the germline V gene. CDR3 region: CASSIYRGEAFF. The DNA for the CDR3 is TGTGCCAGCAGCATTTACAGGGGTGAAGCTTTCTTT.

CDR3 amino acids: CASSVDGQPTDTQYF. The CDR3 DNA reads TGTGCCAGCAGCGTAGATGGACAACCAACAGATACGCAGTATTTT. The chain uses TRBV9 and TRBJ2-3, with D perhaps matching TRBD1 (5 bases). This CDR3 is 15 amino acids long. In germline, CDR1 is SGDLS, CDR2 YYNGEE. The V end lost 0 bases, the J end lost 3 bases, and 11 bases lay between the germline ends.

The chain has TRBV6-5 and TRBJ1-1; 7 bases match TRBD1. CDR1 and CDR2 from the germline V gene are MNHEY and SVGAGI. The CDR3 is 14 amino acids. Trimming cost V 6 bases and J 1 base; bases outside gene matches: 5. The CDR3 region is CASRAQGWNTEAFF. CDR3 bases: TGTGCCAGCAGAGCACAGGGGTGGAACACTGAAGCTTTCTTT.

The chain is built from TRBV7-2 and TRBJ2-7, with 7 nucleotides matching TRBD2. Germline V CDR1 and CDR2: SGHTA, FQGNSA. Trimming removed 5 bases from V and 7 bases from J; junction bases left unmatched: 14. The CDR3 runs to 15 residues. The CDR3 spells CASSLITGGGGEQYF. In DNA, the CDR3 is TGTGCCAGCAGCCTCATAACGGGGGGAGGAGGAGAGCAGTACTTC.

A single count supports this clone. The DNA for the CDR3 is TGTGCCAGCAGGGGACAGGGCCTCAATCAGCCCCAGCATTTT. It encodes CASRGQGLNQPQHF. V and J are TRBV6-1 and TRBJ1-5, with 9 bases aligning to TRBD1. V dropped 6 bases and J dropped 3; count of bases not matched to a gene: 3. The CDR3 consists of 14 residues. CDR1 MNHNS and CDR2 SASEGT come from the germline V gene.

V gene TRBV18 combines with J gene TRBJ2-1, with a tentative D call TRBD1 (5 bases). Germline V gene sequence: CDR1 KGHSH, CDR2 LQKENI. CDR3 length equals 14 residues. Trimming pared 1 base from V and 4 bases from J, leaving 8 bases between. This chain's CDR3 is CASSPLQVYNEQFF. CDR3 nucleotides: TGTGCCAGCTCACCACTACAGGTGTACAATGAGCAGTTCTTC.

The chain employs TRBV7-3 and TRBJ2-7, with TRBD1 matching over 7 bases. Trimming at V came to 1 base and at J to 0 bases, leaving 6 bases not matched to a gene. Per the germline V gene, CDR1 is SGHTA and CDR2 is FQGTGA. This CDR3 has 16 amino acids. This CDR3 reads CASSLNSGQNSYEQYF. The CDR3 nucleotides are TGTGCCAGCAGCTTAAATTCGGGACAGAACTCCTACGAGCAGTACTTC.

The chain is built from TRBV9 and TRBJ2-2; 7 positions agree with TRBD2. Germline values: CDR1 SGDLS, CDR2 YYNGEE. V shed 3 bases and J 8 bases; nucleotides not matched to a gene: 10. The CDR3 consists of 15 residues. The CDR3 DNA reads as TGTGCCAGCAGCGAGAGGGCTAGCGGAGCTGGGGAGCTGTTTTTT. Translation gives CASSERASGAGELFF. The complete variable domain, with remaining parts taken from reference TRBV9 and TRBJ2-2, reads DSGVTQTPKHLITATGQRVTLRCSPRSGDLSVYWYQQSLDQGLQFLIQYYNGEERAKGNILERFSAQQFPDLHSELNLSSLELGDSALYFCASSERASGAGELFFGEGSRLTVL.